Below are 24 T cell receptor beta chains sequenced from a single sample in a study of T cells in Graves' hyperthyroidism and ophthalmopathy. Amplification targeted TCR beta CDR3 regions from RNA transcripts. The TCR CDR3 first-round RT-PCR relied on the HTBI primer set. From the multiplex PCR reads, TCRdb called clonotypes with MiXCR, one entry per CDR3 protein. This table holds 250,000 to 350,000 distinct CDR3 sequences, roughly 15% found once. Material: blood. The receptors were sampled from a man aged 25 to 40 with Graves' hyperthyroidism.

V and J are TRBV6-1 and TRBJ2-1; 7 nucleotides agree with TRBD1. Germline CDR1 and CDR2: MNHNS and SASEGT. The CDR3 covers 12 residues. After removal of 4 bases from V and 9 bases from J, the junction contained 3 bases not matched to a gene. CDR3 region: CASSGQGSEQFF. The CDR3 DNA reads TGTGCCAGCAGTGGACAGGGAAGTGAGCAGTTCTTC.

The sample holds many counts of this clonotype. The V and J genes are TRBV20-1 and TRBJ2-5; D possibly matches TRBD1 or TRBD2 (5 bases each). The CDR3 has 11 amino acids. The germline V gene has CDR1 DFQATT and CDR2 SNEGSKA (reference sequence). CDR3 nucleotide sequence: TGCGGGACCGGTGCAGCGGAGACCCAGTACTTC. This sequence encodes CGTGAAETQYF.

The chain links TRBV5-1 to TRBJ1-1; D is unclear. Germline V lookup: CDR1 SGHRS, CDR2 YFSETQ. V lost 0 bases and J 10 bases, leaving 22 bases between the germline ends. The CDR3 loop spans 16 amino acids. This CDR3 is CASSLDDAGIGAGAFF. The CDR3 DNA sequence: TGCGCCAGCAGCTTGGATGATGCGGGGATCGGCGCTGGAGCTTTCTTT.

This clonotype was counted at least ten times. V gene TRBV14 combines with J gene TRBJ2-3; D unclear. Trimming pared 1 base from V and 1 base from J, leaving 9 bases between. Per the germline V gene, CDR1 is SGHDN and CDR2 is FVKESK. The CDR3 runs 15 residues. The CDR3 protein is CASSQGLRRTDTQYF. In DNA, the CDR3 is TGTGCCAGCAGCCAAGGGCTAAGACGCACAGATACGCAGTATTTT.

The sample holds a few counts of this clonotype. The genes are TRBV29-1 and TRBJ2-5; 7 bases match TRBD2. Germline CDR1 is SQVTM and CDR2 is ANQGSEA. This CDR3 region has 13 residues. V was pared by 5 bases and J by 1 base, with 4 bases of the junction left unmatched. The CDR3 DNA sequence: TGCAGCGTTTGGGGGGGAGGCCAAGAGACCCAGTACTTC. Translated, it gives CSVWGGGQETQYF.

This clonotype showed up many times. The chain carries TRBV3-1 and TRBJ2-3, with 8 bases aligning to TRBD2. CDR3 length: 16 amino acids. Germline assignment: CDR1 LGHDT and CDR2 YNNKEL (reference sequence). V was pared by 5 bases and J by 4 bases, with 11 bases of the junction left unmatched. CDR3 bases: TGTGCCAGCAGCTCGCCAGGGACTAGTCATCCAGATACGCAGTATTTT. This sequence encodes CASSSPGTSHPDTQYF.

This clonotype was seen at least ten times. J is TRBJ2-1 and V is TRBV11-1, with 7 nucleotides matching TRBD2. This CDR3 is built from 16 residues. With 2 bases clipped from V and 7 bases from J, the junction kept 11 bases outside the gene matches. Germline V gene sequence: CDR1 SGHAT, CDR2 FQDESV (reference sequence). Here the CDR3 reads CASSLLQAGPGNEQFF. The CDR3 bases are TGTGCCAGCAGCTTACTTCAAGCGGGACCGGGGAATGAGCAGTTCTTC.

In its sample, this clonotype was seen a few times. CDR3 nucleotides: TGCAGTGCTGGTACGACAGGGCCGGGTGGCTACACCTTC. Translating it yields CSAGTTGPGGYTF. This chain joins TRBV20-1 and TRBJ1-2; 7 bases are shared with TRBD1. Per germline, CDR1 DFQATT and CDR2 SNEGSKA (reference sequence). J lost 7 bases, V lost 5 bases, and 10 bases had no gene match. The CDR3 totals 13 residues.

In its sample, this clonotype was seen a few times. V usage is TRBV28 and J usage is TRBJ2-7; D is perhaps TRBD1 (7 bases). V was shortened by 10 bases and J by 0 bases, with 10 bases between the two germline ends. Germline-derived CDR1 and CDR2 are MDHEN and SYDVKM. The CDR3 runs 12 residues. CDR3 DNA sequence: TGTGCCACAGGGGGGAGCTCCTACGAGCAGTACTTC. This codes for CATGGSSYEQYF.

There are many counts of this clonotype. The J gene is TRBJ1-2, the V gene TRBV5-1; maybe TRBD1 (5 bases). CDR1 is SGHRS and CDR2 is YFSETQ in the germline V gene. The CDR3 is 13 amino acids. Between the trimmed V and J ends, which lost 0 bases and 5 bases, there was a span of 8 bases. In nucleotides, the CDR3 is TGCGCCAGCAGCTTGGCGGGGGGGTATGGCTACACCTTC. It codes for CASSLAGGYGYTF.

The table lists this clonotype with a few counts. The chain has TRBV7-9 and TRBJ2-1, with D unresolved. This CDR3 comprises 15 residues. V shed 7 bases and J shed 1 base, with 14 bases lying between them. Germline V gene data show CDR1 as SEHNR and CDR2 as FQNEAQ (reference sequence). As DNA, the CDR3 is TGTGCCAGCAACTTTTTAAGGCTTTCCTACAATGAGCAGTTCTTC. Protein sequence: CASNFLRLSYNEQFF.

This clonotype was counted between two and nine times. The chain employs TRBV19 and TRBJ2-7; TRBD1 agrees at 7 bases. Germline CDR1 LNHDA, CDR2 SQIVND (reference sequence). CDR3 length equals 15 residues. J was trimmed by 2 bases and V by 4 bases; bases with no gene match: 8. This CDR3 reads CASSTWTGFAYEQYF. CDR3 sequence (DNA): TGTGCCAGTAGTACGTGGACAGGCTTTGCCTACGAGCAGTACTTC.

This clonotype was counted only a few times. The chain recombines TRBV20-1 with TRBJ2-7, with unresolved D. There are 16 residues in the CDR3. Germline CDR1 reads DFQATT; CDR2 reads SNEGSKA (reference sequence). The V and J ends lost 1 base and 0 bases respectively, with 16 bases between them. The CDR3 nucleotides read TGCAGTGCTAGAGGTTTTCAGGCATCAAGCTCCTACGAGCAGTACTTC. Translating gives CSARGFQASSSYEQYF.

This clonotype came up many times. The chain recombines TRBV2 with TRBJ2-2; TRBD1 matches at 10 bases. CDR3 size: 14 residues. The J segment lost 6 bases and the V segment lost 7 bases, leaving 5 bases of the junction unmatched. The germline V gene encodes CDR1 SNHLY and CDR2 FYNNEI. DNA for the CDR3: TGTGCCAGCAAGGACAGGGGGATTTCCGGGGAGCTGTTTTTT. This codes for CASKDRGISGELFF.

This clonotype was counted only a few times. The chain couples TRBV5-5 to TRBJ2-4; no clear D gene. The CDR3 runs to 15 residues. V was pared by 7 bases and J by 1 base, with 15 bases between. Germline-derived CDR1 and CDR2 are SGHKS and YYEKEE (reference sequence). CDR3 region: CASSEAIVAKNIQYF. In nucleotides, the CDR3 is TGTGCCAGCTCCGAGGCCATTGTGGCCAAAAACATTCAGTACTTC.

V gene TRBV4-1 combines with J gene TRBJ2-4; 10 positions match TRBD1. CDR1 and CDR2 (germline): MGHRA, YSYEKL. CDR3 length equals 14 residues. Trimming at V came to 4 bases and at J to 8 bases, leaving 5 bases not matched to a gene. CDR3 sequence reads: CASSPAGQGDIQYF. CDR3 in DNA: TGCGCCAGCAGCCCAGCCGGACAGGGGGACATTCAGTACTTC.

The sample holds a few counts of this clonotype. This sequence joins TRBV2 and TRBJ2-3; 8 bases align to TRBD2. V was pared by 1 base and J by 5 bases, with 8 bases of the junction left unmatched. Germline CDR1 SNHLY, CDR2 FYNNEI. The CDR3 spans 16 residues. The DNA for the CDR3 is TGTGCCAGCAGTGAAGGGTTAGCGGGATTGCGAGATACGCAGTATTTT. Translating it yields CASSEGLAGLRDTQYF.

This chain uses TRBV11-2 with TRBJ1-3, with D possibly matching TRBD1 (6 bases). Per germline, CDR1 SGHAT and CDR2 FQNNGV. The CDR3 sequence is 16 residues long. The V and J ends lost 3 bases and 0 bases respectively, with 12 bases between them. The chain's CDR3 is CASSFRTGISGNTIYF. As DNA, the CDR3 is TGTGCCAGCAGCTTCCGTACAGGGATCTCTGGAAACACCATATATTTT.

The chain employs TRBV9 and TRBJ2-2, with unresolved D. V shed 6 bases and J shed 6 bases, with 12 bases lying between them. CDR1 and CDR2 from the germline V gene are SGDLS and YYNGEE. The CDR3 is 13 residues long. In DNA form, the CDR3 reads TGTGCCAGCACCGCTCCAGCAGCCGGGGAGCTGTTTTTT. Protein: CASTAPAAGELFF.

The chain links TRBV5-4 to TRBJ1-1; 7 bases map to TRBD1. The CDR3 totals 14 residues. The V and J ends lost 3 bases and 8 bases, in that order; junction bases with no gene match: 10. Germline V gene data show CDR1 as SGHNT and CDR2 as YYREEE (reference sequence). The CDR3 bases are TGTGCCAGCAGCTACGACAGGGTGTGGGGGGAAGCTTTCTTT. Amino acids: CASSYDRVWGEAFF.

The CDR3 DNA reads as TGTGCCAGTAGTATAAGGGCGGCGGACTATGGCTACACCTTC. Residues: CASSIRAADYGYTF. This rearrangement joins TRBV19 to TRBJ1-2; unclear D gene. V shed 2 bases and J shed 3 bases, with 10 bases lying between them. Germline loops: CDR1 LNHDA, CDR2 SQIVND (reference sequence). The CDR3 spans 14 residues. Full variable domain (remainder filled in from reference TRBV19 and TRBJ1-2): DGGITQSPKYLFRKEGQNVTLSCEQNLNHDAMYWYRQDPGQGLRLIYYSQIVNDFQKGDIAEGYSVSREKKESFPLTVTSAQKNPTAFYLCASSIRAADYGYTFGSGTRLTVV.

The sample holds many counts of this clonotype. The chain recombines TRBV12-3 or TRBV12-4 with TRBJ1-1, with D maybe TRBD1 (6 bases). Trimming removed 3 bases at V and 12 bases at J, with 11 bases between. This CDR3 has 11 residues. This CDR3 reads CASSFYREPFF. The CDR3 nucleotides read TGTGCCAGCAGTTTTTACAGGGAACCTTTCTTT.

This clonotype was picked up many times. The chain employs TRBV20-1 and TRBJ2-1; 8 bases are a match to TRBD2. This CDR3 contains 14 residues. Germline V gives CDR1 DFQATT, CDR2 SNEGSKA (reference sequence). V lost 0 bases, J lost 3 bases, and 1 base stayed unmatched. The chain's CDR3 is CSAREREDYNEQFF. In DNA form, the CDR3 reads TGCAGTGCTAGAGAGCGGGAGGACTACAATGAGCAGTTCTTC.

This clonotype was seen many times. V is TRBV12-3 or TRBV12-4 and J is TRBJ1-4; D is unclear. Trimming shortened V by 4 bases and J by 3 bases, and 6 bases separated the two germline ends. This CDR3 spans 13 amino acids. The CDR3 DNA sequence: TGTGCCAGCAGTTCCGCCCCTAATGAAAAACTGTTTTTT. It translates to CASSSAPNEKLFF.